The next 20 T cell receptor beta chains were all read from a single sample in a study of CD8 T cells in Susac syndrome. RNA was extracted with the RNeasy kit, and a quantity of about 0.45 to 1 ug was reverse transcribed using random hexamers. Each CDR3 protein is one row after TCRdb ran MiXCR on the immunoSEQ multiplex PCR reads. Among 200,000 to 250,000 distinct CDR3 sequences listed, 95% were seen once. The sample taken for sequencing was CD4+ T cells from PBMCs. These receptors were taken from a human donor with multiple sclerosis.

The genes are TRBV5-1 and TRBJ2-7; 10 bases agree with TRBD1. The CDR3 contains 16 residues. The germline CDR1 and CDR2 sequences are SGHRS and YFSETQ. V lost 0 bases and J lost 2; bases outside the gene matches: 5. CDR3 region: CASSLAPGQGTYEQYF. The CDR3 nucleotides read TGCGCCAGCAGCTTGGCCCCGGGACAGGGGACCTACGAGCAGTACTTC. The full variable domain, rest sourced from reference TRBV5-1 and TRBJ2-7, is KAGVTQTPRYLIKTRGQQVTLSCSPISGHRSVSWYQQTPGQGLQFLFEYFSETQRNKGNFPGRFSGRQFSNSRSEMNVSTLELGDSALYLCASSLAPGQGTYEQYFGPGTRLTVT.

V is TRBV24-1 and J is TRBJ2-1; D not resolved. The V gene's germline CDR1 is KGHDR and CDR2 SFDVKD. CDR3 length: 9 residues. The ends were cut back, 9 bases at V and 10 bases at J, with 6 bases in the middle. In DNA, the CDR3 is TGTGCCACCCCACCCGAGCAGTTCTTC. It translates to CATPPEQFF.

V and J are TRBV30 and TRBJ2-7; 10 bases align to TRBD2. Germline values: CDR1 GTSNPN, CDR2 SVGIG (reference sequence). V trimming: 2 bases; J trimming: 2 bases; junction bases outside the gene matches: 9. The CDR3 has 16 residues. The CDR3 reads CAWSPGWTSGPYEQYF. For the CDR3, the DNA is TGTGCCTGGAGTCCGGGCTGGACTAGCGGCCCCTACGAGCAGTACTTC. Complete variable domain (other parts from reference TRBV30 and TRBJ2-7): SQTIHQWPATLVQPVGSPLSLECTVEGTSNPNLYWYRQAAGRGLQLLFYSVGIGQISSEVPQNLSASRPQDRQFILSSKKLLLSDSGFYLCAWSPGWTSGPYEQYFGPGTRLTVT.

The CDR3 coding sequence is TGTGCCAGCAGTTTACTATCCGGGCCCCAGCATTTT. Encoded protein: CASSLLSGPQHF. This chain links TRBV28 with TRBJ1-5; D unresolved. The CDR3 is 12 residues long. CDR1 MDHEN and CDR2 SYDVKM come from the germline V gene. The germline V and J ends were trimmed by 2 bases and 9 bases, with 8 bases remaining between them.

This CDR3 reads CASSRLAVGETQYF. DNA for the CDR3: TGTGCCAGCAGCCGACTAGCGGTGGGGGAGACCCAGTACTTC. The V and J genes are TRBV2 and TRBJ2-5; 9 bases are a match to TRBD2. Looked up from germline, CDR1 is SNHLY and CDR2 is FYNNEI. The CDR3 runs 14 residues. V shed 6 bases and J 5 bases; nucleotides not matched to a gene: 7.

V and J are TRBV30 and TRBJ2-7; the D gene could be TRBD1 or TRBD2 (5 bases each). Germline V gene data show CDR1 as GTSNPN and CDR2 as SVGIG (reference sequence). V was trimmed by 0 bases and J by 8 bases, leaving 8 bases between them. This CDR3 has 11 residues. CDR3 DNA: TGTGCCTGGAGTGTCGGGGCCCAGCAGTACTTC. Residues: CAWSVGAQQYF.

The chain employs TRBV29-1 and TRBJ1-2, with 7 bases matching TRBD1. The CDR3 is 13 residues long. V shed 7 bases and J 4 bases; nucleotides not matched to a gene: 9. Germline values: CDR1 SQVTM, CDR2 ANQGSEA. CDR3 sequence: CSGGAAGGYGYTF. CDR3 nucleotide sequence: TGCAGCGGTGGGGCCGCAGGGGGCTATGGCTACACCTTC.

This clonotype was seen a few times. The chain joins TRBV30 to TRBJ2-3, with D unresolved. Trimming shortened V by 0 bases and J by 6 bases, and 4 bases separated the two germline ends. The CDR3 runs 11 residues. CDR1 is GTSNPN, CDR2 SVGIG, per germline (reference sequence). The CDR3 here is CAWSVRDTQYF. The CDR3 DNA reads TGTGCCTGGAGTGTTCGCGATACGCAGTATTTT.

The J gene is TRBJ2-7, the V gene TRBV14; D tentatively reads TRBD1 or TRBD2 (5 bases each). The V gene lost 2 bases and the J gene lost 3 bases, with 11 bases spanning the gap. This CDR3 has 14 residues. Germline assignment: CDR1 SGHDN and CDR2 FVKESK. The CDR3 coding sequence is TGTGCCAGCAGCCAAACGGGGCACTTCTACGAGCAGTACTTC. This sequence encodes CASSQTGHFYEQYF.

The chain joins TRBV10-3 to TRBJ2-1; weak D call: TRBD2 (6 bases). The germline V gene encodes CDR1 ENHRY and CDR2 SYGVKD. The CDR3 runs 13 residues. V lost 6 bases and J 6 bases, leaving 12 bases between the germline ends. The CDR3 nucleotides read TGTGCCATCAGAGCCTTCGGGGGCAATGAGCAGTTCTTC. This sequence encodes CAIRAFGGNEQFF.

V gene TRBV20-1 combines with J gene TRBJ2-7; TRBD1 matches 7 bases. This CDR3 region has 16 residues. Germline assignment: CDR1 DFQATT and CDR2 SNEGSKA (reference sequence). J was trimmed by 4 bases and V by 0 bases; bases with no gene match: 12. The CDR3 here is CSAREGPGQMTYEQYF. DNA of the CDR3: TGCAGTGCTAGAGAGGGCCCGGGACAGATGACATACGAGCAGTACTTC.

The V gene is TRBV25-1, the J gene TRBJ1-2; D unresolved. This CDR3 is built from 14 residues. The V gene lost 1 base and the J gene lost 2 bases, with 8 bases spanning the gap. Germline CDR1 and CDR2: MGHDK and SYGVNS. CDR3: CASSELGRNYGYTF. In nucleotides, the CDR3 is TGTGCCAGCAGTGAATTGGGCAGGAACTATGGCTACACCTTC.

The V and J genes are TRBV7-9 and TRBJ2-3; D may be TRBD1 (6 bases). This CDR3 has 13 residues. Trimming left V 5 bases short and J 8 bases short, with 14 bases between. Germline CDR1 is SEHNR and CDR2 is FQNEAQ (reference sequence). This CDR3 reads CASSLSGVATQYF. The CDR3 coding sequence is TGTGCCAGCAGCCTTTCAGGGGTCGCTACGCAGTATTTT.

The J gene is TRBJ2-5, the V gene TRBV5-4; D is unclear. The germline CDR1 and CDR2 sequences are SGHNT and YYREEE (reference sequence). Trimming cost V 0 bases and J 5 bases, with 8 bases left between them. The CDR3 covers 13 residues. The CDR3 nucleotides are TGTGCCAGCAGCTTGGGGAAGGAGGAGACCCAGTACTTC. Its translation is CASSLGKEETQYF.

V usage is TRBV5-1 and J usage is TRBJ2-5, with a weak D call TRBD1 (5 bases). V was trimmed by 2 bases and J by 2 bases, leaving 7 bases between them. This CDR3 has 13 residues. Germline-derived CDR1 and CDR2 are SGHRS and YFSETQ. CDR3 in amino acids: CASSFDRQETQYF. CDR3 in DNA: TGCGCCAGCAGCTTTGACAGACAAGAGACCCAGTACTTC.

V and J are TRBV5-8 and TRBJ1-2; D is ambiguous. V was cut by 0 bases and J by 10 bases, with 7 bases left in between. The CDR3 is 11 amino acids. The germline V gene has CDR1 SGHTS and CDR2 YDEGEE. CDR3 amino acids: CASSLVPPYTF. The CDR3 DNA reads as TGTGCCAGCAGCTTGGTACCCCCCTACACCTTC.

CDR3: CAWSVRRTGGSSLHF. The DNA for the CDR3 is TGTGCCTGGAGTGTACGAAGAACGGGGGGATCTTCCCTCCACTTT. The rearrangement joins TRBV30 to TRBJ1-6, with a tentative D call TRBD1 (5 bases). Germline V gene sequence: CDR1 GTSNPN, CDR2 SVGIG (reference sequence). The V end was cut by 0 bases, the J end by 14 bases, with 20 bases between. The CDR3 sequence is 15 residues long.

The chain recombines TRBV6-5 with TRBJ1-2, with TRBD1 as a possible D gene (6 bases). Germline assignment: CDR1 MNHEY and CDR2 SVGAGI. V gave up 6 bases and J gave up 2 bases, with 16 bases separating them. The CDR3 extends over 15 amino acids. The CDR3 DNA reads TGTGCCAGCAGAGAGGCAGGGGCGGAAAACTATGGCTACACCTTC. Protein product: CASREAGAENYGYTF.

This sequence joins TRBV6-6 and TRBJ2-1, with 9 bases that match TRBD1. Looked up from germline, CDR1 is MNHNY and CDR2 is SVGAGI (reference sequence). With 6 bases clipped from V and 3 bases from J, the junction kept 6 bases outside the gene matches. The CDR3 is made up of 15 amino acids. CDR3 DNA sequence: TGTGCCAGCAGCCAAACAGGGGGCGACTACAATGAGCAGTTCTTC. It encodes CASSQTGGDYNEQFF.

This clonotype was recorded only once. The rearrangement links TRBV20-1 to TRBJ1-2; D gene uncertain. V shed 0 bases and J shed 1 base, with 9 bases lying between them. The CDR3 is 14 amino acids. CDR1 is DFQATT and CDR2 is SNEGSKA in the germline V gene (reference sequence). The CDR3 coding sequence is TGCAGTGCTAGAGAAGAGGGATTTAACTATGGCTACACCTTC. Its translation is CSAREEGFNYGYTF.